This T cell receptor (beta chain) was profiled in a study of blood T cell repertoires in COVID-19. The V gene end was trimmed by 6 bases and the J gene end by 6 bases; junction bases not matched to a gene: 14. CDR1 MDHEN and CDR2 SYDVKM come from the germline V gene. The CDR3 length is 16 residues. Sequencing used immunoSEQ multiplex PCR; TCRdb keeps in-frame clones, though not all of them. The profile shows about 78,000 clones, 80% to 95% of them singletons. The rearrangement links TRBV28 to TRBJ1-1, with 9 bases lining up with TRBD1. The sample comprised peripheral blood. The TCR sequence derives from a woman of 80 years or more with acute or convalescent COVID-19. The CDR3 reads CASSPGGMGQGPEAFF. CDR3 bases: TGTGCCAGCAGCCCCGGGGGAATGGGACAGGGACCTGAAGCTTTCTTT.